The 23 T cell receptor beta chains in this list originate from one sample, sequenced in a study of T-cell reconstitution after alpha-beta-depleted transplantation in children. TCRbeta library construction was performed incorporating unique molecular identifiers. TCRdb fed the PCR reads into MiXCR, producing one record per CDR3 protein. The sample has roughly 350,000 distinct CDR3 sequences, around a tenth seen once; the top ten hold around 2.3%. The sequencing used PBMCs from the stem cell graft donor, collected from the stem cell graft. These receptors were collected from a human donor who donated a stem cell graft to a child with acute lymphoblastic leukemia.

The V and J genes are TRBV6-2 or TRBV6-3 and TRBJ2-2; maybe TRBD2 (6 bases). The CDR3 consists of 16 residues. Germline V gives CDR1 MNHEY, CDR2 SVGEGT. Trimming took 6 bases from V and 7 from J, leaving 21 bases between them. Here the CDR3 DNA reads TGTGCCAGCAGAGGAGGGGAGCTGAGACTTGGCGGGGAGCTGTTTTTT. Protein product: CASRGGELRLGGELFF.

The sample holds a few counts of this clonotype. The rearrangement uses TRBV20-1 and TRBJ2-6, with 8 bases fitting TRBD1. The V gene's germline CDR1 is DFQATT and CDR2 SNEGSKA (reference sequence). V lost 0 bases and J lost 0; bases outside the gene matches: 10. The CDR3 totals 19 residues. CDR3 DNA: TGCAGTGCTAGAGATCCCAGAAGACAGGGGTTCTCTGGGGCCAACGTCCTGACTTTC. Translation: CSARDPRRQGFSGANVLTF.

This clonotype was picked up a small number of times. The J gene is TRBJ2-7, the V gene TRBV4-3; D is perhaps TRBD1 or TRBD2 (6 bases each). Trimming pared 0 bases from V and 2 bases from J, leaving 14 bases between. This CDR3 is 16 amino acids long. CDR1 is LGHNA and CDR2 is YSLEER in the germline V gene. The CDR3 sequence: CASSQEGGQGAYEQYF. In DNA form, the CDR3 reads TGCGCCAGCAGCCAAGAAGGGGGGCAGGGCGCCTACGAGCAGTACTTC.

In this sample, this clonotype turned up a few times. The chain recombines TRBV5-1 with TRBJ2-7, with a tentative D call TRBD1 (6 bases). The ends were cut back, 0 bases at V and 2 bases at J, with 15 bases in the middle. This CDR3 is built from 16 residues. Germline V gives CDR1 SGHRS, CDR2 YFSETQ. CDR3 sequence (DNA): TGCGCCAGCAGCTTGGAGACTCCCGGGACAACCTACGAGCAGTACTTC. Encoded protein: CASSLETPGTTYEQYF.

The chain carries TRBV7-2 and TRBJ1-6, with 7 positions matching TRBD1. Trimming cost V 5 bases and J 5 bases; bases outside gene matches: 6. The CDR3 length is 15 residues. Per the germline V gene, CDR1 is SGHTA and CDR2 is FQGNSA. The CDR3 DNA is TGTGCCAGCAGCAAGGGACAGCTCAATAATTCACCCCTCCACTTT. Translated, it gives CASSKGQLNNSPLHF.

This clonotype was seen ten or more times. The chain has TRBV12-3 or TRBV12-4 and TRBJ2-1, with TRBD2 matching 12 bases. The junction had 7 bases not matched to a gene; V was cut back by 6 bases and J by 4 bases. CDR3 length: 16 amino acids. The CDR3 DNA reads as TGTGCCAGCAGCCCCGGCGGACTAGCGGGGTACAATGAGCAGTTCTTC. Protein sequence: CASSPGGLAGYNEQFF.

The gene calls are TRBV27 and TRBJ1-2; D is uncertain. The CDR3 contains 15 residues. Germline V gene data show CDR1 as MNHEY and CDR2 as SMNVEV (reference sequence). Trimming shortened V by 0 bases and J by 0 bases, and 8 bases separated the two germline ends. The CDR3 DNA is TGTGCCAGCAGTTTATCTGGACGTTCTAACTATGGCTACACCTTC. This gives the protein CASSLSGRSNYGYTF.

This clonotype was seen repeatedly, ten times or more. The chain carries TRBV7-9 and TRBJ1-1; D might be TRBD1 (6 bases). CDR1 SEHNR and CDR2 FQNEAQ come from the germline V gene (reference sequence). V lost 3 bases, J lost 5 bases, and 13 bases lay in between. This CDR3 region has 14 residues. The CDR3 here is CASSLAGVGTEAFF. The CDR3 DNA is TGTGCCAGCAGCTTGGCAGGGGTGGGAACTGAAGCTTTCTTT.

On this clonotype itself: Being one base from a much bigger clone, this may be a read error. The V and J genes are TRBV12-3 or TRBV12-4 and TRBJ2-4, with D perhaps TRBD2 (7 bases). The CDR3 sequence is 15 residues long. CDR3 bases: TGTGCCAGCAGTTTGGGGGGGGCGGCCAAAAACAGTCAGTACTTC. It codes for CASSLGGAAKNSQYF.

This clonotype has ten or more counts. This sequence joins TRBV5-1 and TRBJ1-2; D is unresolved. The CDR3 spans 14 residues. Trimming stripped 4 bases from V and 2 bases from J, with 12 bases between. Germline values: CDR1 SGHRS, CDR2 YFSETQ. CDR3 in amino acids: CASSPRRANYGYTF. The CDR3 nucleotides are TGCGCCAGCAGCCCCAGGCGGGCAAACTATGGCTACACCTTC.

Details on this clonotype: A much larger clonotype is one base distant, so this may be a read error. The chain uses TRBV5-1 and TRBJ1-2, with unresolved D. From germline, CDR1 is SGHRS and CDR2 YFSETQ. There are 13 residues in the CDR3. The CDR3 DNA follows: TGCGCCAGCAGAGAGGATTCTAACTATGGCGACACCTTC. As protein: CASREDSNYGDTF.

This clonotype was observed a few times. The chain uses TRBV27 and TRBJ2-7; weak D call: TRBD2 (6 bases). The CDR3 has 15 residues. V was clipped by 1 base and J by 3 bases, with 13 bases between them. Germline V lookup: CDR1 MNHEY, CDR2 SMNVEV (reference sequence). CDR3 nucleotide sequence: TGTGCCAGCAGTTTATTGGGCGGGACCCACTACGAGCAGTACTTC. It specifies CASSLLGGTHYEQYF.

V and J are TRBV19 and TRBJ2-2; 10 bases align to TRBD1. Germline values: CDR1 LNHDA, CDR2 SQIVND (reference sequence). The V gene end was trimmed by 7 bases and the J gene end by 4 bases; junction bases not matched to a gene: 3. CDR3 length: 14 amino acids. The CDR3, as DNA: TGTGCCAGTACGGGACAGGGGACCACCGGGGAGCTGTTTTTT. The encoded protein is CASTGQGTTGELFF.

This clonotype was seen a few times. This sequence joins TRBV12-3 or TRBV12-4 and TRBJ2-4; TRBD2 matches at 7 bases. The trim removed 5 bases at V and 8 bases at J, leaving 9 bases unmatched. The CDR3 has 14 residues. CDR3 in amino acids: CASSLEVAGDIQYF. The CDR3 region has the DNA TGTGCCAGCAGTCTCGAGGTGGCGGGAGACATTCAGTACTTC.

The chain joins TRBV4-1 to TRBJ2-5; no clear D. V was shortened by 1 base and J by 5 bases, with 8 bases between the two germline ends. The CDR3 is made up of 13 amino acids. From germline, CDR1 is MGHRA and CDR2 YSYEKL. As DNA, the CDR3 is TGCGCCAGCAGCCAAGTGCTGGGGGAGACCCAGTACTTC. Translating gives CASSQVLGETQYF.

The CDR3 coding sequence is TGTGCCAGCAGTTACGGGGTAGCGGGAGGCAATGAGCAGTTCTTC. Encoded protein: CASSYGVAGGNEQFF. V and J are TRBV6-5 and TRBJ2-1, with 10 bases matching TRBD2. Trimming at V came to 2 bases and at J to 6 bases, leaving 4 bases not matched to a gene. Germline CDR1 MNHEY, CDR2 SVGAGI. CDR3 length equals 15 residues.

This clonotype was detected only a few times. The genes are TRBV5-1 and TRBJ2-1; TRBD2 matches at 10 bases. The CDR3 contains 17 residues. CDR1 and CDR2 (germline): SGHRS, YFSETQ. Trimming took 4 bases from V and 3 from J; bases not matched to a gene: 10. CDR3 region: CASSPPLAGERYNEQFF. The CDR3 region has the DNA TGCGCCAGCAGCCCCCCCCTAGCGGGAGAACGCTACAATGAGCAGTTCTTC.

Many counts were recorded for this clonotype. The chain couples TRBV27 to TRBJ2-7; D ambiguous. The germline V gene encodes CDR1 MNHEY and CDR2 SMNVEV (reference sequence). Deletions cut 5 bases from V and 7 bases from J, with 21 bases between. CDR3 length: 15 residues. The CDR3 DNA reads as TGTGCCAGCAGTCCACCAAGGGCCCCTACGGGTGAGCAGTACTTC. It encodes CASSPPRAPTGEQYF.

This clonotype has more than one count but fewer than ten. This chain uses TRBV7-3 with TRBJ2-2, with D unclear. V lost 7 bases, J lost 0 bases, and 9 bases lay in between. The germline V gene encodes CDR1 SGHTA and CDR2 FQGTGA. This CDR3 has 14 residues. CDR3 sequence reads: CASKTASNTGELFF. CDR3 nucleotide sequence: TGTGCCAGCAAGACGGCTTCGAACACCGGGGAGCTGTTTTTT.

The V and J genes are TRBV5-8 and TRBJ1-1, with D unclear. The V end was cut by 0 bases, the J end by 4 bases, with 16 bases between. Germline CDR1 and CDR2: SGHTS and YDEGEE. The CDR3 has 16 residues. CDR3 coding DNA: TGTGCCAGCAGCTTGGCCTACGGAGGCTTGGGCACTGAAGCTTTCTTT. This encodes CASSLAYGGLGTEAFF.

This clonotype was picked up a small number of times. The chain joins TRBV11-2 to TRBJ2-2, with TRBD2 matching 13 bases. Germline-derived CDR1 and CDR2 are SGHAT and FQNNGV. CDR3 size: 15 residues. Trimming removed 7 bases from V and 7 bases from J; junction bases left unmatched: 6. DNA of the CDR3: TGTGCCAGCACCCTGGGGACTAGCGGGATCGGGGAGCTGTTTTTT. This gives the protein CASTLGTSGIGELFF.

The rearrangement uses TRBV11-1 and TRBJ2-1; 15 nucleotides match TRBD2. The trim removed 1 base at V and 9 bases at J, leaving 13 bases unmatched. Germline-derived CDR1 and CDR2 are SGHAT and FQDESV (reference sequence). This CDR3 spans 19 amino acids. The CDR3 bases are TGTGCCAGCAGCTTAGTACGGGGACTAGCGGGAGGCCTTGAGGTTGAGCAGTTCTTC. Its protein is CASSLVRGLAGGLEVEQFF.

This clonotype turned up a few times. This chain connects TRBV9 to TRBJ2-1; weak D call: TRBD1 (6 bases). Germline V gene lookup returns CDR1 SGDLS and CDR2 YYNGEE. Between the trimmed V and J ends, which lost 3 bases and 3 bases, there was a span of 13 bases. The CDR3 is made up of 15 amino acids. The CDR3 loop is CASSEGEAFYNEQFF. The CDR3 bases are TGTGCCAGCAGCGAGGGGGAAGCCTTCTACAATGAGCAGTTCTTC.